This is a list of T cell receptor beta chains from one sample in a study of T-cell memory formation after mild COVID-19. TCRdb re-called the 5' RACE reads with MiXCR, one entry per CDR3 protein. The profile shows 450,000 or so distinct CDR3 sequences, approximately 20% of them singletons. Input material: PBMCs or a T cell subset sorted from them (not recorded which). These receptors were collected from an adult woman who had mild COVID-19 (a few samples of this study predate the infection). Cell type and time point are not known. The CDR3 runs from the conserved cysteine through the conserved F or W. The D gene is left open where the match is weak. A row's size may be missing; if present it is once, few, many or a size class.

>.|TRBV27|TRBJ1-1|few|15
TGTGCCAGCAGTCCATCGGGACGCCATAACACTGAAGCTTTCTTT
CASSPSGRHNTEAFF
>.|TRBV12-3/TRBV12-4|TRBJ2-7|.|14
TGTGCCAGCAGCCCCGACCCTGGGGCCTACGAGCAGTACTTC
CASSPDPGAYEQYF
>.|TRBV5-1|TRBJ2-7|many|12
TGCGCCAGCAGCTATGGAACCTACGAGCAGTACTTC
CASSYGTYEQYF
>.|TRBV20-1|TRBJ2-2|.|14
TGCAGTGCTAGAGATCTCCCAGTCACCGGGGAGCTGTTTTTT
CSARDLPVTGELFF
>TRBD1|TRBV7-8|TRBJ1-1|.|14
TGTGCCAGCAGCCAGGGACAGGGGAGGGCTGAAGCTTTCTTT
CASSQGQGRAEAFF
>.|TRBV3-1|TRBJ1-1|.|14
TGTGCCAGCACCCGAGGCGGGGAATGGACTGAAGCTTTCTTT
CASTRGGEWTEAFF
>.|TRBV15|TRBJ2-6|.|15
TGTGCCACCAGCCTTTATAGGGTTGGGGCCAACGTCCTGACTTTC
CATSLYRVGANVLTF
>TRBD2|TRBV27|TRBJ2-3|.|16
TGTGCCAGCAGTCCCGAGGTTAGCGGGGTGACTGATACGCAGTATTTT
CASSPEVSGVTDTQYF
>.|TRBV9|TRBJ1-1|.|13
TGTGCCAGCAGCGTAGCTACCTTCGCTGAAGCTTTCTTT
CASSVATFAEAFF
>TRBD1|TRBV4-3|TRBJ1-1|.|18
TGCGCCAGCAGCCAAGACACTCCGGACAGGGGGAGTAACACTGAAGCTTTCTTT
CASSQDTPDRGSNTEAFF
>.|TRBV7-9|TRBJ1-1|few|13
TGTGCCAGCAGCTTAGGGGAAACCACTGAAGCTTTCTTT
CASSLGETTEAFF
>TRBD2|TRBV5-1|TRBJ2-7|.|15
TGCGCCAGCAGCAGAAGCGGGAGCGGATCCTACGAGCAGTACTTC
CASSRSGSGSYEQYF
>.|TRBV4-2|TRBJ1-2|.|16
TGTGCCAGCAGCCAAGAGGAACAGAAAGCTAACTATGGCTACACCTTC
CASSQEEQKANYGYTF
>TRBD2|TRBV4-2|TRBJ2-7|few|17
TGTGCCAGCAGCCAACTCGGGACTAGCCCGCCCCTCCACGAGCAGTACTTC
CASSQLGTSPPLHEQYF
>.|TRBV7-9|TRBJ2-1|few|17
TGTGCCAGCAGCTTAGGTCGTGTGGTAGCGGTATACAATGAGCAGTTCTTC
CASSLGRVVAVYNEQFF
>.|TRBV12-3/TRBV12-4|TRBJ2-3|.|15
TGTGCCAGCAGTCTCAACGGGGTTCCCGCAGATACGCAGTATTTT
CASSLNGVPADTQYF